This T cell receptor beta chain was observed in a study of T cell responses to AZD1222 COVID-19 vaccine. Method: immunoSEQ multiplex PCR; TCRdb's copy keeps in-frame clones and lacks some. The profile shows 200,000 to 250,000 clones, roughly 94% of them singletons. V dropped 3 bases and J dropped 0 bases, with 8 bases sitting between them. The CDR3 has 14 amino acids. CDR1 SEHNR and CDR2 FQNEAQ come from the germline V gene (reference sequence). The sample was peripheral blood, taken 28 days after the second dose of the MenACWY control vaccine. The TCR originated in an adult who received the MenACWY meningococcal vaccine as a control. The chain is built from TRBV7-9 and TRBJ1-1; D perhaps matches TRBD1 (5 bases). The CDR3 DNA follows: TGTGCCAGCAGCTTCGGGGGATTGAACACTGAAGCTTTCTTT. It yields the protein CASSFGGLNTEAFF.